The source of this TCR beta chain is a study of OX40 agonist ivuxolimab in advanced cancers. Germline assignment: CDR1 SNHLY and CDR2 FYNNEI. The V segment lost 6 bases and the J segment 6 bases; nucleotides outside the gene matches: 9. The CDR3 consists of 14 residues. Findings of the study overall: CD8+ T cells showed, on average, more clonal expansion than CD4+ cells. There was clonal expansion of CD4+ and CD8+ blood T cells by week 6 at 0.1 to 3.0 mg/kg.

This clone has just one count. What it binds is unknown. Exclusion of a patient followed from autoimmune disease history or systemic immunosuppression. Clones were sequenced by immunoSEQ multiplex PCR, and TCRdb holds only the in-frame ones, with some missing. The repertoire consists of roughly 30,000 clones, with approximately 86% occurring once and the leading ten covering 45% to 65%. This TCR came from an adult with an advanced solid tumor such as melanoma, head and neck, liver or kidney cancer. The chain is built from TRBV2 and TRBJ2-7; 9 bases align to TRBD1. The material sequenced was CD4+ or CD8+ T cells sorted from blood, taken in a trial of the OX40 agonist ivuxolimab. The CDR3 is CASRTGTGLAEQYF. The DNA of the CDR3 is TGTGCCAGCAGGACCGGGACAGGGCTGGCCGAGCAGTACTTC.